Listed here are 25 T cell receptor beta chains from one sample, sequenced in a study of T cells after yellow fever vaccination. TCRdb ran MiXCR on the 5' RACE reads and lists one entry per CDR3 protein. The sample has 550,000 or so distinct CDR3 sequences; 15% to 20% are singletons. Source: PBMCs, taken 15 days after the yellow fever booster vaccination. Receptor source: a man younger than 40 who received the YFV17D yellow fever vaccine.

This clonotype was found a few times. The chain employs TRBV30 and TRBJ2-5; the D gene is possibly TRBD1 (6 bases). The V gene's germline CDR1 is GTSNPN and CDR2 SVGIG (reference sequence). V was clipped by 3 bases and J by 3 bases, with 8 bases between them. The CDR3 has 12 residues. The DNA of the CDR3 is TGTGCCTGGAGAGGGACAAAAGAGACCCAGTACTTC. The encoded protein is CAWRGTKETQYF. Based on the CDR3 plus reference TRBV30 and TRBJ2-5, the full variable domain is SQTIHQWPATLVQPVGSPLSLECTVEGTSNPNLYWYRQAAGRGLQLLFYSVGIGQISSEVPQNLSASRPQDRQFILSSKKLLLSDSGFYLCAWRGTKETQYFGPGTRLLVL.

V and J are TRBV11-2 and TRBJ2-4; the match to TRBD1 covers 7 bases. With V trimmed by 6 bases and J by 11 bases, 19 bases remained unmatched. The CDR3 loop spans 16 amino acids. Per the germline V gene, CDR1 is SGHAT and CDR2 is FQNNGV. CDR3 nucleotides: TGTGCCAGCAGACGACCGGGACAGCAACTCCCCAACGTTCAGTACTTC. It specifies CASRRPGQQLPNVQYF.

This clonotype was observed a handful of times. V gene TRBV20-1 combines with J gene TRBJ1-3; D is ambiguous. V lost 3 bases and J 4 bases, leaving 7 bases between the germline ends. Germline V gives CDR1 DFQATT, CDR2 SNEGSKA (reference sequence). CDR3 length equals 12 residues. The CDR3 DNA follows: TGCAGTGCTAGGACGGAAGGAAACACCATATATTTT. This translates into CSARTEGNTIYF.

This clonotype was counted a few times. The chain combines TRBV6-4 with TRBJ1-1; D may be TRBD1 (5 bases). Germline CDR1 is MRHNA and CDR2 is SNTAGT. Deletions cut 8 bases from V and 1 base from J, with 11 bases between. The CDR3 runs to 13 residues. This CDR3 reads CASRVGENTEAFF. CDR3 nucleotides: TGTGCCAGCCGAGTGGGGGAGAACACTGAAGCTTTCTTT.

This clonotype was seen only a few times. The V and J genes are TRBV7-2 and TRBJ2-5; possible D gene TRBD1, 6 bases. The germline CDR1 and CDR2 sequences are SGHTA and FQGNSA. The CDR3 contains 14 residues. Trimming took 4 bases from V and 0 from J, leaving 9 bases between them. CDR3 residues: CASSWGLHQETQYF. CDR3 in DNA: TGTGCCAGCAGCTGGGGGCTACACCAAGAGACCCAGTACTTC.

This clonotype is a singleton in its sample. The chain joins TRBV5-1 to TRBJ2-1; possible D gene TRBD2, 6 bases. The V gene's germline CDR1 is SGHRS and CDR2 YFSETQ. V was clipped by 3 bases and J by 0 bases, with 10 bases between them. CDR3 length: 15 amino acids. CDR3 in amino acids: CASSWDFSSYNEQFF. The CDR3 DNA follows: TGCGCCAGCAGCTGGGACTTTAGCTCCTACAATGAGCAGTTCTTC. Looking up the rest from reference TRBV5-1 and TRBJ2-1 gives the full variable domain: KAGVTQTPRYLIKTRGQQVTLSCSPISGHRSVSWYQQTPGQGLQFLFEYFSETQRNKGNFPGRFSGRQFSNSRSEMNVSTLELGDSALYLCASSWDFSSYNEQFFGPGTRLTVL.

The chain uses TRBV28 and TRBJ2-3, with 7 bases aligning to TRBD2. The CDR3 sequence is 16 residues long. Losses at the gene ends were 7 bases for V and 0 bases for J; bases not matched to a gene: 10. Germline V gene lookup returns CDR1 MDHEN and CDR2 SYDVKM. CDR3 bases: TGTGCCAGCACCCCCCCGGCTAGCGGTAGCACAGATACGCAGTATTTT. Its translation: CASTPPASGSTDTQYF.

The rearrangement joins TRBV7-3 to TRBJ2-7; tentatively, D is TRBD2 (6 bases). The germline CDR1 and CDR2 sequences are SGHTA and FQGTGA. V lost 1 base and J 0 bases, leaving 10 bases between the germline ends. This CDR3 has 15 amino acids. CDR3 nucleotides: TGTGCCAGCAGCTTAAAGGCGGGAACCTCCTACGAGCAGTACTTC. This codes for CASSLKAGTSYEQYF.

The chain employs TRBV20-1 and TRBJ2-7; either TRBD1 or TRBD2 may supply D (7 bases each). This CDR3 region has 14 residues. CDR1 DFQATT and CDR2 SNEGSKA come from the germline V gene (reference sequence). With 1 base removed from V and 5 bases from J, the gap between germline ends came to 15 bases. The CDR3 loop is CSARAPGGGDEQYF. The CDR3 DNA sequence: TGCAGTGCTAGAGCCCCAGGGGGGGGGGACGAGCAGTACTTC.

This clonotype has just a few counts. The V and J genes are TRBV7-2 and TRBJ2-4; 9 nucleotides match TRBD2. Per germline, CDR1 SGHTA and CDR2 FQGNSA. The CDR3 loop spans 15 amino acids. J lost 8 bases, V lost 1 base, and 6 bases had no gene match. The CDR3 coding sequence is TGTGCCAGCAGCTTAGAGTCTAGCGGGATATACATTCAGTACTTC. Its translation is CASSLESSGIYIQYF.

This clonotype was counted many times. The junction departs from germline at one end; a sequencing error may be responsible. The V call is TRBV7-3, the J call TRBJ1-2, with TRBD1 matching 8 bases. The length of the CDR3 is 15 residues. Looked up from germline, CDR1 is SGHTA and CDR2 is FQGTGA. CDR3 in amino acids: CASSLTGTGSYGYTF. In nucleotides, the CDR3 is TGTGCCAGCAGCCTAACCGGGACAGGTAGCTATGGCTACACCTTC.

This clonotype was detected only a few times. The V call is TRBV20-1, the J call TRBJ2-3; D might be TRBD2 (7 bases). Germline V gives CDR1 DFQATT, CDR2 SNEGSKA (reference sequence). This CDR3 has 15 amino acids. V shed 5 bases and J shed 6 bases, with 21 bases lying between them. The CDR3 reads CSAGSGPIRGDTQYF. CDR3 coding DNA: TGCAGTGCTGGTAGCGGGCCGATAAGGGGGGATACGCAGTATTTT.

The gene calls are TRBV12-3 or TRBV12-4 and TRBJ1-3, with 7 positions matching TRBD1. The V gene end was trimmed by 6 bases and the J gene end by 4 bases; junction bases not matched to a gene: 6. The CDR3 sequence is 14 residues long. The CDR3 is CASSPGQEGNTIYF. CDR3 DNA sequence: TGTGCCAGCAGCCCCGGACAGGAGGGAAACACCATATATTTT.

There are a few counts of this clonotype. This CDR3 reads CASTDLNEQFF. The DNA of the CDR3 is TGTGCCAGCACCGATCTTAATGAGCAGTTCTTC. The chain uses TRBV6-2 or TRBV6-3 and TRBJ2-1; D is uncertain. V lost 7 bases, J lost 7 bases, and 8 bases lay in between. This CDR3 has 11 amino acids. In germline, CDR1 is MNHEY, CDR2 SVGEGT.

In its sample, this clonotype was seen many times. V usage is TRBV20-1 and J usage is TRBJ2-7; D not resolved. Looked up from germline, CDR1 is DFQATT and CDR2 is SNEGSKA (reference sequence). V dropped 5 bases and J dropped 2 bases, with 10 bases sitting between them. The CDR3 contains 12 residues. The DNA for the CDR3 is TGCAGTGCTGAAAGACCCCCCTACGAGCAGTACTTC. Protein sequence: CSAERPPYEQYF.

This chain joins TRBV20-1 and TRBJ2-3; no firm D call. V was cut by 6 bases and J by 3 bases, with 19 bases left in between. Per germline, CDR1 DFQATT and CDR2 SNEGSKA (reference sequence). The CDR3 is 15 amino acids. The CDR3 reads CSAIAWTTTTDTQYF. As DNA, the CDR3 is TGCAGTGCAATCGCTTGGACCACGACGACAGATACGCAGTATTTT.

The gene calls are TRBV3-1 and TRBJ1-5, with 10 bases identical to TRBD1. The CDR3 sequence is 19 residues long. The trim removed 2 bases at V and 0 bases at J, leaving 10 bases unmatched. Per the germline V gene, CDR1 is LGHDT and CDR2 is YNNKEL (reference sequence). The CDR3: CASSQSGTGAWDSNQPQHF. As DNA, the CDR3 is TGTGCCAGCAGCCAATCCGGGACAGGGGCCTGGGATAGCAATCAGCCCCAGCATTTT.

The chain links TRBV5-1 to TRBJ1-2; 7 bases are shared with TRBD1. The CDR3 loop spans 15 amino acids. V shed 4 bases, J shed 3 bases, and the junction held 9 bases outside the gene matches. CDR1 SGHRS and CDR2 YFSETQ come from the germline V gene. The DNA for the CDR3 is TGCGCCAGCAGCGGTACAGGGGTCGCCGACTATGGCTACACCTTC. Its protein is CASSGTGVADYGYTF.

The chain carries TRBV20-1 and TRBJ1-1, with D possibly being TRBD1 (5 bases). This CDR3 has 13 residues. Germline values: CDR1 DFQATT, CDR2 SNEGSKA (reference sequence). Trimming took 4 bases from V and 1 from J, leaving 10 bases between them. The CDR3 loop is CSAKGVGNTEAFF. The DNA for the CDR3 is TGCAGTGCTAAAGGGGTGGGGAACACTGAAGCTTTCTTT.

This clonotype has just a few counts. The rearrangement joins TRBV6-2 or TRBV6-3 to TRBJ1-5; 8 bases map to TRBD1. Looked up from germline, CDR1 is MNHEY and CDR2 is SVGEGT. J lost 6 bases, V lost 5 bases, and 9 bases had no gene match. The CDR3 has 15 residues. The CDR3 sequence is CASSPGQAFFQPQHF. In DNA form, the CDR3 reads TGTGCCAGCAGTCCGGGACAGGCCTTTTTTCAGCCCCAGCATTTT.

The genes are TRBV12-3 or TRBV12-4 and TRBJ2-7; tentatively, D is TRBD1 or TRBD2 (5 bases each). V was shortened by 2 bases and J by 5 bases, with 13 bases between the two germline ends. This CDR3 spans 14 amino acids. The CDR3 nucleotides read TGTGCCAGCAGTTTAAAGAGAGGGGCGGACGAGCAGTACTTC. Its protein is CASSLKRGADEQYF.

This clonotype was detected a few times. The chain joins TRBV11-1 to TRBJ2-7; 8 bases align to TRBD1. Trimming removed 8 bases from V and 5 bases from J; junction bases left unmatched: 23. CDR3 length equals 18 residues. From germline, CDR1 is SGHAT and CDR2 FQDESV (reference sequence). The CDR3 loop reads CASAAPSLSGGVEHEQYF. The CDR3 DNA is TGTGCCAGCGCCGCCCCCTCGCTCTCAGGGGGCGTTGAGCACGAGCAGTACTTC.

The rearrangement uses TRBV7-9 and TRBJ2-1; TRBD2 is a possible D gene (5 bases). This CDR3 contains 15 residues. Deletions cut 1 base from V and 6 bases from J, with 13 bases between. Germline V gene lookup returns CDR1 SEHNR and CDR2 FQNEAQ (reference sequence). This chain's CDR3 is CASSLVAAEGNEQFF. In nucleotides, the CDR3 is TGTGCCAGCAGCTTAGTGGCGGCCGAGGGCAATGAGCAGTTCTTC.

The chain combines TRBV25-1 with TRBJ2-2; perhaps TRBD1 as D (6 bases). This CDR3 is 16 amino acids long. CDR1 and CDR2 from the germline V gene are MGHDK and SYGVNS. V was cut by 3 bases and J by 3 bases, with 14 bases left in between. This CDR3 is CASSDNRAGDTGELFF. In DNA, the CDR3 is TGTGCCAGCAGTGATAACAGGGCCGGGGACACCGGGGAGCTGTTTTTT.

The genes are TRBV5-5 and TRBJ2-2; 13 bases match TRBD2. Looked up from germline, CDR1 is SGHKS and CDR2 is YYEKEE (reference sequence). The CDR3 totals 16 residues. Trimming cost V 3 bases and J 6 bases; bases outside gene matches: 5. CDR3 DNA: TGTGCCAGCAGCTGGACTAGCGGGAGTGTGTCCGGGGAGCTGTTTTTT. Encoded protein: CASSWTSGSVSGELFF.